The 28 T cell receptor beta chains below come from one sample, sequenced in a study of blood T cells in healthy people across ages. A second PCR of 7 to 11 cycles used a sample-barcoded 5' primer and a J-beta primer mix. Each CDR3 protein gets one entry after TCRdb re-called the 5' RACE reads with MiXCR. The sample lists approximately 850,000 distinct CDR3 sequences, roughly 64% seen once, with about 20% in the top ten. The specimen was blood. The source of these receptors is a man aged 25 to 40 in good health.

This clonotype was observed a few times. DNA of the CDR3: TGCGCCAGCAGCTGGGACTATGGGGCCAACGTCCTGACTTTC. Its protein product is CASSWDYGANVLTF. This chain uses TRBV5-1 with TRBJ2-6, with 7 positions matching TRBD2. Germline CDR1 reads SGHRS; CDR2 reads YFSETQ. V shed 3 bases, J shed 3 bases, and the junction held 0 bases outside the gene matches. CDR3 size: 14 residues.

This chain joins TRBV12-3 or TRBV12-4 and TRBJ2-7, with no clear D. The CDR3 covers 13 residues. V lost 5 bases to trimming and J lost 7 bases, with 15 bases between them. The CDR3 protein is CASSLTLTWEQYF. In DNA, the CDR3 is TGTGCCAGCAGTCTCACACTAACTTGGGAGCAGTACTTC.

V and J are TRBV18 and TRBJ2-5; 7 bases agree with TRBD1. V gave up 5 bases and J gave up 11 bases; unmatched junction bases: 11. The CDR3 contains 13 residues. Germline V gives CDR1 KGHSH, CDR2 LQKENI. The CDR3 protein is CASSENRGNEQYF. The CDR3 DNA follows: TGTGCCAGCTCAGAGAACAGGGGTAATGAGCAGTACTTC.

The CDR3 here is CASRFGRDGELFF. CDR3 nucleotides: TGTGCCAGCAGGTTCGGCAGGGACGGGGAGCTGTTTTTT. V usage is TRBV27 and J usage is TRBJ2-2; a weak D match, TRBD1 (5 bases). V dropped 6 bases and J dropped 7 bases, with 12 bases sitting between them. The CDR3 spans 13 residues. CDR1 and CDR2 (germline): MNHEY, SMNVEV (reference sequence).

The chain is built from TRBV20-1 and TRBJ2-3; D may be TRBD2 (6 bases). CDR1 and CDR2 (germline): DFQATT, SNEGSKA (reference sequence). This CDR3 spans 13 amino acids. V shed 6 bases and J shed 2 bases, with 12 bases lying between them. The CDR3 loop is CSAVADATDTQYF. The CDR3 DNA sequence: TGCAGTGCAGTAGCGGACGCCACAGATACGCAGTATTTT.

V and J are TRBV28 and TRBJ1-2; 7 positions match TRBD1. V trimming: 3 bases; J trimming: 7 bases; junction bases outside the gene matches: 11. There are 15 residues in the CDR3. CDR1 is MDHEN, CDR2 SYDVKM, per germline. As DNA, the CDR3 is TGTGCCAGCAGTTTCGACAGGGCGGTGGTGGCTGGCTACACCTTC. It translates to CASSFDRAVVAGYTF.

This clonotype appeared a few times. The V and J genes are TRBV11-2 and TRBJ2-1, with TRBD2 identical over 8 bases. The germline V gene has CDR1 SGHAT and CDR2 FQNNGV. Losses at the gene ends were 0 bases for V and 4 bases for J; bases not matched to a gene: 2. This CDR3 has 15 amino acids. CDR3 sequence (DNA): TGTGCCAGCAGCTTAGAGTCGGGGGGGTACAATGAGCAGTTCTTC. It translates to CASSLESGGYNEQFF.

The chain uses TRBV20-1 and TRBJ1-2; perhaps TRBD1 as D (5 bases). The CDR3 sequence is 15 residues long. V was shortened by 2 bases and J by 4 bases, with 17 bases between the two germline ends. Germline V CDR1 and CDR2: DFQATT, SNEGSKA (reference sequence). The CDR3 protein is CSARPRRWGSYGYTF. CDR3 coding DNA: TGCAGTGCTAGACCCCGTCGTTGGGGCAGCTATGGCTACACCTTC.

There are a few counts of this clonotype. The chain joins TRBV27 to TRBJ2-5; D perhaps matches TRBD1 (5 bases). The CDR3 runs to 13 residues. Germline values: CDR1 MNHEY, CDR2 SMNVEV (reference sequence). Deletions cut 8 bases from V and 4 bases from J, with 14 bases between. The CDR3 DNA follows: TGTGCCAGCTCCTCGTGGGGCCGAGAGACCCAGTACTTC. Protein product: CASSSWGRETQYF.

The gene calls are TRBV4-1 and TRBJ2-1, with D uncertain. CDR1 is MGHRA and CDR2 is YSYEKL in the germline V gene. Deletions cut 1 base from V and 7 bases from J, with 11 bases between. The length of the CDR3 is 14 residues. CDR3 region: CASSQVYSRNEQFF. The CDR3 DNA sequence: TGCGCCAGCAGCCAAGTCTATTCTAGGAATGAGCAGTTCTTC.

The chain links TRBV27 to TRBJ2-5; D gene uncertain. The DNA matches TRBJ2-7 better at its end, which makes the J call doubtful. The CDR3 is 13 amino acids. Germline-derived CDR1 and CDR2 are MNHEY and SMNVEV (reference sequence). In DNA form, the CDR3 reads TGTGCCAGCAGTCTCCGGAGTTATTACGAGCAGTACTTC. It yields the protein CASSLRSYYEQYF.

The chain recombines TRBV12-3 or TRBV12-4 with TRBJ2-1; possibly TRBD1 or TRBD2 for D (5 bases each). V was cut by 7 bases and J by 0 bases, with 10 bases left in between. This CDR3 contains 14 residues. The CDR3 region has the DNA TGTGCCAGCACCAGGGACCTCTCCTACAATGAGCAGTTCTTC. Translation gives CASTRDLSYNEQFF.

This sequence joins TRBV7-9 and TRBJ1-2, with a weak D call TRBD1 (6 bases). This CDR3 is built from 16 residues. Per the germline V gene, CDR1 is SEHNR and CDR2 is FQNEAQ (reference sequence). V lost 0 bases and J 0 bases, leaving 11 bases between the germline ends. CDR3 amino acids: CASSLAGQSANYGYTF. CDR3 sequence (DNA): TGTGCCAGCAGCTTAGCTGGACAGTCGGCTAACTATGGCTACACCTTC.

This clonotype has a handful of counts. The CDR3 coding sequence is TGTGCCAGCAGTTTTAGGTTCTCCTACGAGCAGTACTTC. Its protein product is CASSFRFSYEQYF. This rearrangement joins TRBV27 to TRBJ2-7; no firm D call. In germline, CDR1 is MNHEY, CDR2 SMNVEV (reference sequence). Trimming took 3 bases from V and 0 from J, leaving 6 bases between them. This CDR3 is 13 amino acids long.

The gene calls are TRBV28 and TRBJ2-1; possible D gene TRBD1, 6 bases. Germline values: CDR1 MDHEN, CDR2 SYDVKM. Trimming left V 4 bases short and J 1 base short, with 14 bases between. The CDR3 spans 16 residues. CDR3 nucleotide sequence: TGTGCCAGCAGTTCGTCAGGGGCCAAATCCTACAATGAGCAGTTCTTC. Translation: CASSSSGAKSYNEQFF.

Written as DNA, the CDR3 is TGTGCCAGCAGCTTAGCGCTTCTAGGATACAGGTCCTACAATGAGCAGTTCTTC. Translated: CASSLALLGYRSYNEQFF. The rearrangement links TRBV7-8 to TRBJ2-1; perhaps TRBD1 as D (5 bases). The CDR3 spans 18 residues. The V gene lost 0 bases and the J gene lost 1 base, with 16 bases spanning the gap. Germline CDR1 reads SGHVS; CDR2 reads FQNEAQ.

The chain joins TRBV10-3 to TRBJ2-7; 7 nucleotides match TRBD1. V was clipped by 6 bases and J by 4 bases; unmatched bases: 9. The CDR3 runs to 14 residues. CDR1 and CDR2 from the germline V gene are ENHRY and SYGVKD. The CDR3 here is CAIREGGSDYEQYF. The CDR3 DNA is TGTGCCATCAGAGAAGGGGGCTCGGATTACGAGCAGTACTTC.

The chain uses TRBV7-6 and TRBJ2-5; 8 bases are shared with TRBD1. The closer fit of TRBJ2-7 to the DNA end suggests the J call may be wrong. The V gene's germline CDR1 is SGHVS and CDR2 FNYEAQ. The CDR3 sequence is 15 residues long. The chain's CDR3 is CASSSSGTGYYEQYF. The CDR3 DNA reads TGTGCCAGCAGCTCCTCCGGGACAGGATATTACGAGCAGTACTTC.

This clonotype has just a few counts. V and J are TRBV6-5 and TRBJ2-5; 8 positions match TRBD2. V lost 4 bases to trimming and J lost 2 bases; unmatched junction nucleotides: 21. Germline V gives CDR1 MNHEY, CDR2 SVGAGI. CDR3 length: 20 amino acids. Here the CDR3 reads CASSWNRAGKSRGGQETQYF. The CDR3 DNA reads TGTGCCAGCAGTTGGAATCGGGCGGGAAAGTCCCGCGGGGGGCAAGAGACCCAGTACTTC.

The chain employs TRBV28 and TRBJ2-1; D could derive from TRBD1 or TRBD2 (6 bases each). CDR1 MDHEN and CDR2 SYDVKM come from the germline V gene. CDR3 length equals 15 residues. V lost 8 bases and J 6 bases, leaving 20 bases between the germline ends. This CDR3 reads CASYPTTGAPNEQFF. Written as DNA, the CDR3 is TGTGCCAGCTACCCCACAACGGGGGCCCCCAATGAGCAGTTCTTC.

The chain has TRBV27 and TRBJ1-2; D possibly corresponds to TRBD1 (5 bases). This CDR3 is built from 15 residues. Germline CDR1 is MNHEY and CDR2 is SMNVEV (reference sequence). With 5 bases removed from V and 4 bases from J, the gap between germline ends came to 17 bases. As DNA, the CDR3 is TGTGCCAGCAGTCCACTTGGGGGGAGGGGCTATGGCTACACCTTC. It translates to CASSPLGGRGYGYTF.

The rearrangement links TRBV6-5 to TRBJ2-7, with TRBD1 identical over 9 bases. Germline lookup yields CDR1 MNHEY and CDR2 SVGAGI. V lost 10 bases and J lost 5; bases outside the gene matches: 9. The CDR3 length is 13 residues. The CDR3 sequence: CATKDRGSNEQYF. For the CDR3, the DNA is TGTGCCACCAAGGACAGGGGTTCTAACGAGCAGTACTTC.

This chain uses TRBV29-1 with TRBJ2-5; D might be TRBD1 (5 bases). CDR1 is SQVTM, CDR2 ANQGSEA, per germline. The V gene lost 3 bases and the J gene lost 4 bases, with 12 bases spanning the gap. CDR3 size: 13 residues. For the CDR3, the DNA is TGCAGCGTTGATTCAGGGTCCGGAGAGACCCAGTACTTC. Protein: CSVDSGSGETQYF. The entire variable domain, with the rest obtained from reference TRBV29-1 and TRBJ2-5, is as follows: SAVISQKPSRDICQRGTSLTIQCQVDSQVTMMFWYRQQPGQSLTLIATANQGSEATYESGFVIDKFPISRPNLTFSTLTVSNMSPEDSSIYLCSVDSGSGETQYFGPGTRLLVL.

The rearrangement joins TRBV20-1 to TRBJ1-2; D is unclear. V was cut by 5 bases and J by 0 bases, with 37 bases left in between. CDR1 is DFQATT and CDR2 is SNEGSKA in the germline V gene (reference sequence). CDR3 size: 22 residues. CDR3 bases: TGCAGTGCTCCCAAAGGCTGGACGCCTAGGCGGCAGGCCCTGTTAGCTAACTATGGCTACACCTTC. Amino acid sequence: CSAPKGWTPRRQALLANYGYTF.

This clonotype has more than one count but fewer than ten. CDR3 region: CASSTGQGAWQFF. CDR3 in DNA: TGTGCCAGCAGCACCGGACAGGGGGCATGGCAGTTCTTC. The gene calls are TRBV5-6 and TRBJ2-1; 11 bases are a match to TRBD1. The germline gives CDR1 SGHDT, CDR2 YYEEEE. This CDR3 contains 13 residues. The V and J ends lost 4 bases and 12 bases, in that order; junction bases with no gene match: 6.

The chain has TRBV28 and TRBJ2-1; 7 positions agree with TRBD1. The end of the DNA aligns better with TRBJ2-7, so the J call may be wrong. The germline gives CDR1 MDHEN, CDR2 SYDVKM. The CDR3 runs 12 residues. CDR3 loop: CTTGITYNEQYF. The CDR3 DNA reads TGTACGACAGGGATTACCTACAATGAGCAGTACTTC.

CDR3 sequence (DNA): TGTGCCAGCAGCTCCCCAATCTCAACAGGGAGCTCCTACAATGAGCAGTTCTTC. Protein sequence: CASSSPISTGSSYNEQFF. The gene calls are TRBV7-9 and TRBJ2-1, with D possibly TRBD1 on 6 matching bases. The V end was cut by 4 bases, the J end by 0 bases, with 19 bases between. CDR3 length: 18 amino acids. Germline V gene data show CDR1 as SEHNR and CDR2 as FQNEAQ (reference sequence).

This chain links TRBV20-1 with TRBJ2-5; D gene ambiguous. Germline CDR1 and CDR2: DFQATT and SNEGSKA (reference sequence). This CDR3 spans 11 amino acids. V was trimmed by 6 bases and J by 5 bases, leaving 10 bases between them. This CDR3 reads CSALADETQYF. The DNA of the CDR3 is TGCAGTGCCCTCGCGGATGAGACCCAGTACTTC.